These 13 T cell receptor beta chains originate from one sample sequenced in a study of breast tumors, draining lymph nodes, adjacent tissues. TCRdb reanalysed the multiplex PCR reads using MiXCR and keeps one entry per CDR3 protein. The sample has about 180,000 distinct CDR3 sequences; roughly a third are singletons. The lymph nodes were axillary draining lymph nodes from breast cancer patients. Sequenced: axillary lymph node tissue. The receptors were gathered from a female donor with breast cancer. Some clones in this sample may be carry-over from other donors' samples.

This clonotype was picked up many times. J is TRBJ1-6 and V is TRBV6-5; 12 positions agree with TRBD1. The germline V gene has CDR1 MNHEY and CDR2 SVGAGI. This CDR3 comprises 15 residues. After removal of 6 bases from V and 9 bases from J, the junction contained 6 bases not matched to a gene. The CDR3 DNA is TGTGCCAGCAGGCCGGGACAGGGGGCAAGTTCACCCCTCCACTTT. This gives the protein CASRPGQGASSPLHF.

This clonotype appeared many times. V gene TRBV20-1 combines with J gene TRBJ2-5; D possibly corresponds to TRBD2 (5 bases). Trimming cost V 6 bases and J 2 bases, with 13 bases left between them. Germline-derived CDR1 and CDR2 are DFQATT and SNEGSKA (reference sequence). The CDR3 covers 13 residues. CDR3 residues: CSAPFRGQETQYF. Written as DNA, the CDR3 is TGCAGTGCCCCCTTTCGCGGGCAAGAGACCCAGTACTTC.

This sequence joins TRBV7-9 and TRBJ1-4; 9 bases line up with TRBD1. Germline CDR1 and CDR2: SEHNR and FQNEAQ (reference sequence). There are 14 residues in the CDR3. V shed 4 bases and J 7 bases; nucleotides not matched to a gene: 4. CDR3 region: CASSSGQGREKLFF. In DNA, the CDR3 is TGTGCCAGCAGCTCGGGACAGGGACGTGAAAAACTGTTTTTT. Full variable domain (outside the CDR3, taken from reference TRBV7-9 and TRBJ1-4): DTGVSQNPRHKITKRGQNVTFRCDPISEHNRLYWYRQTLGQGPEFLTYFQNEAQLEKSRLLSDRFSAERPKGSFSTLEIQRTEQGDSAMYLCASSSGQGREKLFFGSGTQLSVL.

The rearrangement links TRBV7-6 to TRBJ2-3, with TRBD2 matching over 15 bases. J was trimmed by 6 bases and V by 3 bases; bases with no gene match: 7. CDR3 length equals 17 residues. Germline V gene data show CDR1 as SGHVS and CDR2 as FNYEAQ. CDR3 nucleotides: TGTGCCAGCAGCTTGCCGGGACTAGCGGGGGGAAGCGATACGCAGTATTTT. Translation: CASSLPGLAGGSDTQYF.

This sequence joins TRBV5-1 and TRBJ2-6, with D possibly matching TRBD1 (6 bases). The CDR3 contains 16 residues. Germline V gene lookup returns CDR1 SGHRS and CDR2 YFSETQ. Trimming took off 1 base at V and 8 bases at J, with 16 bases between the two ends. CDR3 residues: CASSLLQGTGTNVLTF. In DNA form, the CDR3 reads TGCGCCAGCAGCTTGTTACAGGGTACTGGCACCAACGTCCTGACTTTC.

Ten or more counts support this clonotype. The chain is built from TRBV20-1 and TRBJ2-7, with D maybe TRBD1 (5 bases). The CDR3 contains 14 residues. CDR1 is DFQATT, CDR2 SNEGSKA, per germline (reference sequence). Trimming removed 5 bases at V and 3 bases at J, with 17 bases between. CDR3 region: CSAGRTPLDYEQYF. In DNA form, the CDR3 reads TGCAGTGCTGGACGGACACCATTAGACTACGAGCAGTACTTC.

V and J are TRBV6-6 and TRBJ2-1, with D unresolved. Per the germline V gene, CDR1 is MNHNY and CDR2 is SVGAGI (reference sequence). This CDR3 is 14 amino acids long. Between the trimmed V and J ends, which lost 0 bases and 2 bases, there was a span of 5 bases. The chain's CDR3 is CASSYSLTYNEQFF. The CDR3 bases are TGTGCCAGCAGTTACTCGTTGACCTACAATGAGCAGTTCTTC.

Concerning this clonotype itself: It may be a read error: a sequence one base away is much more abundant. Likely a read error: the CDR3 ends without its conserved phenylalanine or tryptophan. The CDR3 DNA is TGTGCCAGCAGCTTCCTCGCTCCGGGAGTAGGATTCGGGGAGCTGTTTTAT. Translated, it gives CASSFLAPGVGFGELFY. The chain joins TRBV7-9 to TRBJ2-2; TRBD2 might be the D (6 bases). Trimming stripped 3 bases from V and 7 bases from J, with 21 bases between. Germline V lookup: CDR1 SEHNR, CDR2 FQNEAQ (reference sequence). The CDR3 spans 17 residues.

This clonotype was detected ten times or more. The chain joins TRBV28 to TRBJ1-5, with 8 positions matching TRBD1. V shed 8 bases and J 6 bases; nucleotides not matched to a gene: 3. Germline CDR1 MDHEN, CDR2 SYDVKM. The CDR3 length is 12 residues. The CDR3 reads CASRQGSQPQHF. The CDR3 nucleotides are TGTGCCAGCCGACAGGGGAGTCAGCCCCAGCATTTT.

This clonotype was picked up one time. The V call is TRBV7-2, the J call TRBJ2-7; D is uncertain. CDR1 and CDR2 (germline): SGHTA, FQGNSA. This CDR3 region has 14 residues. V was trimmed by 5 bases and J by 5 bases, leaving 16 bases between them. CDR3 residues: CASSINAWGNEQYF. Here the CDR3 DNA reads TGTGCCAGCAGCATTAACGCATGGGGTAACGAGCAGTACTTC.

This clonotype was seen at least ten times. The chain employs TRBV7-9 and TRBJ2-3, with TRBD2 matching over 8 bases. V gave up 4 bases and J gave up 6 bases; unmatched junction bases: 6. Germline CDR1 SEHNR, CDR2 FQNEAQ (reference sequence). CDR3 length: 14 amino acids. CDR3 sequence: CASSSSGRADTQYF. CDR3 nucleotide sequence: TGTGCCAGCAGCTCCAGCGGGAGAGCGGATACGCAGTATTTT.

This clonotype was seen at least ten times. The rearrangement uses TRBV7-2 and TRBJ1-2, with 8 bases fitting TRBD1. Germline CDR1 SGHTA, CDR2 FQGNSA. The CDR3 covers 14 residues. V was clipped by 4 bases and J by 2 bases; unmatched bases: 3. The CDR3 spells CASSSRTGNYGYTF. DNA for the CDR3: TGTGCCAGCAGCTCCCGGACAGGGAACTATGGCTACACCTTC. Full variable domain (outside the CDR3, taken from reference TRBV7-2 and TRBJ1-2): GAGVSQSPSNKVTEKGKDVELRCDPISGHTALYWYRQSLGQGLEFLIYFQGNSAPDKSGLPSDRFSAERTGGSVSTLTIQRTQQEDSAVYLCASSSRTGNYGYTFGSGTRLTVV.

The chain joins TRBV20-1 to TRBJ2-7; D possibly corresponds to TRBD1 (5 bases). CDR1 is DFQATT, CDR2 SNEGSKA, per germline (reference sequence). V lost 2 bases to trimming and J lost 4 bases, with 18 bases between them. CDR3 size: 15 residues. This CDR3 reads CSARPGHPAAYEQYF. CDR3 sequence (DNA): TGCAGTGCTAGACCCGGACACCCCGCCGCATACGAGCAGTACTTC.